This T cell receptor (beta chain) originates from a study of T cell responses to AZD1222 COVID-19 vaccine. Study-level points and caveats: Baseline antibody screening turned up just six seropositive AZD1222 recipients.

This CDR3 has 10 residues. Deletions cut 8 bases from V and 7 bases from J, with 8 bases between. In this sample, this clone turned up once. As yet, its antigen is unknown. Method: immunoSEQ multiplex PCR; TCRdb's copy keeps in-frame clones and lacks some. The repertoire holds about 120,000 clones, with around 82% as singletons. Sample: peripheral blood, taken on day 0 of AZD1222 vaccination. The clonotype was recovered from an adult in good health. The V gene is TRBV12-3 or TRBV12-4, the J gene TRBJ1-2; no firm D call. DNA of the CDR3: TGTGCCAGCTTCGAGTCTGGCTACACCTTC. Its translation is CASFESGYTF.